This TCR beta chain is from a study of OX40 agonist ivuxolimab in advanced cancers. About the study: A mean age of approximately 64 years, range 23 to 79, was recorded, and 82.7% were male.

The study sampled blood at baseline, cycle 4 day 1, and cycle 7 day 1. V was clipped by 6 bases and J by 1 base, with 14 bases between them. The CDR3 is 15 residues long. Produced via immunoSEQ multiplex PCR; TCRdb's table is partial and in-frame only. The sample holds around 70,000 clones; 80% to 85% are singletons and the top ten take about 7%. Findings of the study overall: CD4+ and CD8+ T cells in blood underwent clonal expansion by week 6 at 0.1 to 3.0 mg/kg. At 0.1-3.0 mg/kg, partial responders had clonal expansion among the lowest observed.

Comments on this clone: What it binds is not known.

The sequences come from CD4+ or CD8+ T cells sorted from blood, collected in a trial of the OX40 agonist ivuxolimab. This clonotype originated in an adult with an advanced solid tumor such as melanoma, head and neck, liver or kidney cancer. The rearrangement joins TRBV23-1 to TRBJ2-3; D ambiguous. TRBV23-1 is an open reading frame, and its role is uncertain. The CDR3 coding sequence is TGCGCCAGCAGCCACAGACACGGTCGCACAGATACGCAGTATTTT. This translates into CASSHRHGRTDTQYF.